These 12 T cell receptor beta chains share one sample of origin, sequenced in a study of cytomegalovirus exposure and HLA in healthy donors. PCR was performed using 60 Vbeta and 13 Jbeta primers. Profiled with immunoSEQ multiplex PCR; TCRdb holds only in-frame clones, not every one. There are around 92,000 clones in the sample; about four fifths occur only once, and less than 15% lies in the top ten. Sequences were obtained from PBMCs. Every receptor here comes from a woman between 70 and 85 years old in good health and CMV-seropositive.

The rearrangement uses TRBV9 and TRBJ2-3; D not certain. With 1 base removed from V and 2 bases from J, the gap between germline ends came to 8 bases. CDR1 is SGDLS and CDR2 is YYNGEE in the germline V gene. The CDR3 has 14 amino acids. The CDR3 region has the DNA TGTGCCAGCAGCGTACACCAGAACACAGATACGCAGTATTTT. Translation: CASSVHQNTDTQYF.

The V call is TRBV11-2, the J call TRBJ1-2; the D gene is possibly TRBD1 (6 bases). Germline assignment: CDR1 SGHAT and CDR2 FQNNGV. The CDR3 runs 14 residues. Trimming shortened V by 5 bases and J by 8 bases, and 18 bases separated the two germline ends. This CDR3 is CASSTDRFASGYTF. For the CDR3, the DNA is TGTGCCAGCAGCACCGACAGGTTCGCCTCCGGCTACACCTTC.

The J gene is TRBJ2-1, the V gene TRBV5-1, with 10 bases aligning to TRBD2. The CDR3 has 15 amino acids. Per germline, CDR1 SGHRS and CDR2 YFSETQ. V trimming: 1 base; J trimming: 4 bases; junction bases outside the gene matches: 2. CDR3 coding DNA: TGCGCCAGCAGCTTGAGGACTAGCGGATACAATGAGCAGTTCTTC. The encoded protein is CASSLRTSGYNEQFF.

The V gene is TRBV5-1, the J gene TRBJ2-3; D gene ambiguous. Germline CDR1 and CDR2: SGHRS and YFSETQ. This CDR3 comprises 15 residues. The germline V and J ends were trimmed by 1 base and 0 bases, with 9 bases remaining between them. The CDR3 DNA follows: TGCGCCAGCAGCTTGTCTGGGCCTAGCACAGATACGCAGTATTTT. Protein: CASSLSGPSTDTQYF.

This clone was recorded a few times. V is TRBV4-2 and J is TRBJ2-2; 12 bases are shared with TRBD2. Germline V lookup: CDR1 LGHNA, CDR2 YNFKEQ. J gave up 5 bases and V 1 base, and 2 bases lay outside the gene matches. This CDR3 region has 16 residues. Written as DNA, the CDR3 is TGTGCCAGCAGCCAAGTCGGGACTAGCGGGACCGGGGAGCTGTTTTTT. It yields the protein CASSQVGTSGTGELFF.

The chain carries TRBV15 and TRBJ2-7; a possible D gene is TRBD2 (7 bases). This CDR3 region has 14 residues. CDR1 LNHNV and CDR2 YYDKDF come from the germline V gene (reference sequence). V lost 3 bases to trimming and J lost 5 bases, with 14 bases between them. The CDR3 reads CATSRGGLRNEQYF. CDR3 coding DNA: TGTGCCACCAGCAGGGGGGGGCTTCGCAACGAGCAGTACTTC.

The rearrangement links TRBV7-2 to TRBJ1-5; a weak D match, TRBD1 (6 bases). V dropped 2 bases and J dropped 6 bases, with 8 bases sitting between them. This CDR3 is built from 13 residues. The germline CDR1 and CDR2 sequences are SGHTA and FQGNSA. The CDR3 reads CASSLWGLQPQHF. Here the CDR3 DNA reads TGTGCCAGCAGCTTATGGGGGCTTCAGCCCCAGCATTTT.

This chain connects TRBV14 to TRBJ2-2, with a tentative D call TRBD1 (6 bases). Trimming removed 4 bases from V and 3 bases from J, with 15 bases in between. The CDR3 extends over 16 amino acids. Per the germline V gene, CDR1 is SGHDN and CDR2 is FVKESK. Here the CDR3 reads CASSRARDTYTGELFF. CDR3 sequence (DNA): TGTGCCAGCAGCCGCGCCAGGGACACCTACACCGGGGAGCTGTTTTTT. The entire variable domain, with the rest obtained from reference TRBV14 and TRBJ2-2, is as follows: EAGVTQFPSHSVIEKGQTVTLRCDPISGHDNLYWYRRVMGKEIKFLLHFVKESKQDESGMPNNRFLAERTGGTYSTLKVQPAELEDSGVYFCASSRARDTYTGELFFGEGSRLTVL.

V is TRBV5-1 and J is TRBJ2-7, with D maybe TRBD2 (7 bases). Germline CDR1 SGHRS, CDR2 YFSETQ. The ends were cut back, 0 bases at V and 9 bases at J, with 22 bases in the middle. The length of the CDR3 is 16 residues. The CDR3, as DNA: TGCGCCAGCAGCTTGGCGCCGCAGGCCGGGGGGCGAGCGCAGTACTTC. Translated: CASSLAPQAGGRAQYF.

The count of this clone is one. One junction end does not reproduce the germline sequence, and a read error may be involved. The chain has TRBV5-1 and TRBJ2-3; tentative D call: TRBD2 (5 bases). This CDR3 comprises 14 residues. Germline lookup yields CDR1 SGHRS and CDR2 YFSETQ. The CDR3 DNA sequence: TGCGCCAGCAGCTTCCAGCGGAGCACAGATGCGCAGTATTTT. Encoded protein: CASSFQRSTDAQYF.

The chain combines TRBV5-5 with TRBJ1-1; the match to TRBD1 covers 12 bases. The CDR3 loop spans 14 amino acids. Germline CDR1 is SGHKS and CDR2 is YYEKEE (reference sequence). Trimming cost V 7 bases and J 6 bases; bases outside gene matches: 7. As DNA, the CDR3 is TGTGCCAGCGGATGGGGACAGGGGGCCGCTGAAGCTTTCTTT. It is translated as CASGWGQGAAEAFF. The full variable domain, in which reference TRBV5-5 and TRBJ1-1 provide the parts outside the CDR3, is DAGVTQSPTHLIKTRGQQVTLRCSPISGHKSVSWYQQVLGQGPQFIFQYYEKEERGRGNFPDRFSARQFPNYSSELNVNALLLGDSALYLCASGWGQGAAEAFFGQGTRLTVV.

This clone occurred a few times. This CDR3 reads CASGTNTGELFF. The CDR3 DNA reads TGTGCCAGCGGCACCAACACCGGGGAGCTGTTTTTT. This chain joins TRBV7-3 and TRBJ2-2; D ambiguous. With 8 bases removed from V and 2 bases from J, the gap between germline ends came to 6 bases. CDR1 and CDR2 from the germline V gene are SGHTA and FQGTGA. This CDR3 is built from 12 residues.